A selection of T cell receptor beta chains follows, all from one sample in a study of response to subunit inactivated influenza vaccine. TCRdb analysed the RT-PCR reads with MiXCR anew, one entry per CDR3 protein. The table records about 190,000 distinct CDR3 sequences, about an eighth of them present only once. The material sequenced was CD8+ T cells sorted from PBMCs, taken about 5 days after vaccination. The receptor set was obtained from a man aged 45-65 years who received an inactivated influenza vaccine. Each CDR3 is given with its conserved first and last residue. D genes are given only for firm matches. Clone size is given for some rows only: seen once, a few or many times, or a class if the clone is expanded.

few	TRBD1	TRBV5-1	TRBJ2-7	TGCGCCAGCAGCGGAATGGCAGGGGGTTGGGACGAGCAGTACTTC	CASSGMAGGWDEQYF
few	TRBD1	TRBV25-1	TRBJ1-2	TGTGCCAGCATTCAGGGGGCAGAGGAAGATGGCTACACCTTC	CASIQGAEEDGYTF
.	TRBD2	TRBV6-5	TRBJ2-5	TGTGCCAGCAGTTACAGTTCTAGCGGGATCCAAGAGACCCAGTACTTC	CASSYSSSGIQETQYF
.	TRBD1	TRBV4-1	TRBJ2-7	TGCGCCAGCAGCCAAGAGCTTGCCGGGACAGGGATCTACGAGCAGTACTTC	CASSQELAGTGIYEQYF
few	TRBD1	TRBV29-1	TRBJ2-7	TGCAGCGCCTCAGGGGGCTGGAGTTTCTACGAGCAGTACTTC	CSASGGWSFYEQYF
few	TRBD2	TRBV30	TRBJ2-1	TGTGCCTGGAGTGTTACGTTTCTATCTAGCGGGAAATACAATGAGCAGTTCTTC	CAWSVTFLSSGKYNEQFF
.	TRBD1	TRBV20-1	TRBJ2-1	TGCAGTGCTAGAGATATACAGGGGGCCTACAATGAGCAGTTCTTC	CSARDIQGAYNEQFF
.	.	TRBV2	TRBJ2-7	TGTGCCAGCAGCCCCGGACTAACTTTGACGTACGAGCAGTACTTC	CASSPGLTLTYEQYF
few	.	TRBV12-3/TRBV12-4	TRBJ2-7	TGTGCCAGCAGGGCTTCGAGCGGGTCCTACGAGCAGTACTTC	CASRASSGSYEQYF
.	.	TRBV9	TRBJ2-7	TGTGCCAGCAGCGGGACGAATCCCTACGAGCAGTACTTC	CASSGTNPYEQYF
.	TRBD1	TRBV6-2/TRBV6-3	TRBJ1-4	TGTGCCAGCAGTTACGTTCTCATCCCAGGACAGGTGGCGTCGGCGAATGAAAAACTGTTTTTT	CASSYVLIPGQVASANEKLFF
.	TRBD1	TRBV24-1	TRBJ2-4	TGTGCCACCGGACAGGGGGACAAAAACATTCAGTACTTC	CATGQGDKNIQYF
few	.	TRBV2	TRBJ2-7	TGTGCCAGCAGTTTCGACGGGTACGAGCAGTACTTC	CASSFDGYEQYF
few	TRBD1	TRBV20-1	TRBJ2-7	TGCAGTGCTAGAGGGGACAGTCGGACCTACGAGCAGTACTTC	CSARGDSRTYEQYF
few	.	TRBV2	TRBJ2-1	TGTGCCAGCAACCAACAAGGGCACAATGAGCAGTTCTTC	CASNQQGHNEQFF
.	.	TRBV7-9	TRBJ2-3	TGTGCCAGCAGCTTAGTGACGGGGCCTACGCAGTATTTT	CASSLVTGPTQYF
few	.	TRBV20-1	TRBJ2-3	TGCAGTGCTAGAGATGCGGGCCACACGCAGTATTTT	CSARDAGHTQYF
many	.	TRBV6-2/TRBV6-3	TRBJ2-1	TGTGCCAGCAGTTACTCGCGGGGGCGGGCCTACTCCTACAATGAGCAGTTCTTC	CASSYSRGRAYSYNEQFF
many	.	TRBV25-1	TRBJ2-1	TGTGCCAGCAGTGAATTTAGCGGCCTTTCCCACAATGAGCAGTTCTTC	CASSEFSGLSHNEQFF
.	.	TRBV9	TRBJ2-7	TGTGCCAGCAGCGTGGCACAGTCAACAGCCACCTACGAGCAGTACTTC	CASSVAQSTATYEQYF
few	TRBD2	TRBV9	TRBJ2-3	TGTGCCAGCACCCAGGGCGGGGGGGTAGATACGCAGTATTTT	CASTQGGGVDTQYF
many	TRBD2	TRBV7-6	TRBJ2-1	TGTGCCAGCAGCTTAAACCTAGCGGGAGGATACGTATACAATGAGCAGTTCTTC	CASSLNLAGGYVYNEQFF
.	.	TRBV2	TRBJ2-5	TGTGCCAGCAGGGAGCCCCAAGAGACCCAGAACTTC	CASREPQETQNF
few	.	TRBV7-2	TRBJ2-2	TGTGCCAGCAGCTTAGATCCTGGGCAAGGGGAGCTGTTTTTT	CASSLDPGQGELFF
few	.	TRBV7-9	TRBJ1-5	TGTGCCAGCAGCTACCAGGGGTACCAGCCCCAGCATTTT	CASSYQGYQPQHF
few	.	TRBV28	TRBJ1-5	TGTGCCAGCAGTTGGGGGAGCCGCAATCAGCCCCAGCATTTT	CASSWGSRNQPQHF
few	TRBD2	TRBV4-3	TRBJ2-1	TGCGCCAGCAGCCCCAAAGGGGGACTAGCGGACTACAATGAGCAGTTCTTC	CASSPKGGLADYNEQFF
.	.	TRBV7-2	TRBJ2-3	TGTGCCAGCAGCTTAGACTATAATTTAGATACGCAGTATTTT	CASSLDYNLDTQYF
few	TRBD1	TRBV9	TRBJ1-3	TGTGCCAGCAGCGGGGACAGTCAAAACTCTGGAAACACCATATATTTT	CASSGDSQNSGNTIYF
many	.	TRBV7-2	TRBJ1-3	TGTGCCAGCAGCTTAGTGCCAGGGGAAGGAAACACCATATATTTT	CASSLVPGEGNTIYF
.	.	TRBV15	TRBJ2-1	TGTGCCACCAGCTCCCAACTGGGGTGGGCTTACGATGAGCAGTTCTTC	CATSSQLGWAYDEQFF
.	TRBD2	TRBV11-2	TRBJ2-1	TGTGCCAGCAGCTTAGTGATCGGACTAGCGAACTCCTACAATGAGCAGTTCTTC	CASSLVIGLANSYNEQFF
few	TRBD1	TRBV5-5	TRBJ2-2	TGTGCCAGCAGCTTGGCCCGGGACAGGGGTACCGGGGAGCTGTTTTTT	CASSLARDRGTGELFF
.	TRBD2	TRBV28	TRBJ2-3	TGTGCCAGCAGTTTGCTCACTAGCGGAGGGCCAGGGGATACGCAGTATTTT	CASSLLTSGGPGDTQYF
few	TRBD1	TRBV6-1	TRBJ2-1	TGTGCCAGCAGTACCGGGACAGTCTACAATGAGCAGTTCTTC	CASSTGTVYNEQFF
.	.	TRBV9	TRBJ2-5	TGTGCCAGCAGCACCGAGGGACTTACTCAAGAGACCCAGTACTTC	CASSTEGLTQETQYF
many	.	TRBV3-1	TRBJ2-1	TGTGCCAGCAGCCCATCCACAGGGTCCCTCAGGGAGCAGTTCTTC	CASSPSTGSLREQFF
few	.	TRBV12-3/TRBV12-4	TRBJ2-5	TGTGCCAGCACTCCCTCTACCCGGGGAGCTTTACAAGAGACCCAGTACTTC	CASTPSTRGALQETQYF
few	TRBD2	TRBV15	TRBJ2-3	TGTGCCACCAGCAGAGTAGCGGGGTTCGGAGGAGATACGCAGTATTTT	CATSRVAGFGGDTQYF
few	.	TRBV7-9	TRBJ2-5	TGTGCCACAGGACACGTTCTCCAAGAGACCCAGTACTTC	CATGHVLQETQYF
many	TRBD1	TRBV6-2/TRBV6-3	TRBJ1-2	TGTGCCAGCAGTTACTCGAGGACAGGGGGTAACTATGGCTACACCTTC	CASSYSRTGGNYGYTF
many	.	TRBV5-6	TRBJ2-3	TGTGCCAGCAGCGCCCCTAGGGATATCTGGGATACGCAGTATTTT	CASSAPRDIWDTQYF
few	.	TRBV5-1	TRBJ1-4	TGCGCCAGCAGCTTTACGGGGCTGGGGGAAAAACTGTTTTTT	CASSFTGLGEKLFF
.	TRBD2	TRBV4-3	TRBJ2-3	TGCGCCAGCAGCCAAGATGGCCTAGCGGGGTCTTCAGATACGCAGTATTTT	CASSQDGLAGSSDTQYF
few	TRBD1	TRBV12-3/TRBV12-4	TRBJ1-2	TGTGCCAGCAGTTTCCTGGGACAGTCTTATGGCTACACCTTC	CASSFLGQSYGYTF
.	TRBD2	TRBV28	TRBJ2-3	TGTGCCAGCAGTTTATTAACTAGCGGGAGATCAGATACGCAGTATTTT	CASSLLTSGRSDTQYF
.	TRBD2	TRBV11-2	TRBJ2-1	TGTGCCAGCAGCTTACTAGCGGGGGGGTTAATCGATGAGCAGTTCTTC	CASSLLAGGLIDEQFF
few	.	TRBV28	TRBJ2-7	TGTGCCAGCAGTTCTCCAAAGAGCTCCTACGAGCAGTACTTC	CASSSPKSSYEQYF
few	TRBD1	TRBV14	TRBJ2-3	TGTGCCAGCAGCCGCTGGGACAGGGGGTTCACAGATACGCAGTATTTT	CASSRWDRGFTDTQYF
few	TRBD2	TRBV12-3/TRBV12-4	TRBJ2-3	TGTGCCAGCAGCTCTGTAGCGGGGAACACAGATACGCAGTATTTT	CASSSVAGNTDTQYF
.	.	TRBV7-9	TRBJ1-1	TGTGCCAGCAGCGGGGGACACAACACTGAAGCTTTCTTT	CASSGGHNTEAFF